The rows below give T cell receptor beta chains drawn from one sample of a study of shared clonotypes between healthy human individuals. Here immunoSEQ multiplex PCR was the method, and the copy in TCRdb shows in-frame clones only, minus some. The repertoire consists of millions of clones, with 85% to 95% occurring once and the leading ten covering 0.35% to 0.45%. Sequenced sample: naive CD4+ T cells from PBMCs. The receptors come from a man between 18 and 35 years old in good health. Some clones in this sample may be carry-over from other donors' samples. Each CDR3 is given with its conserved first and last residue. D genes are given only for firm matches. A clone size is listed for some rows: how often the clone was seen (once, few, many), or a class if it is expanded.

.,TRBJ2-7,.,TRBV28,CASGPPGISYEQYF,TGTGCCAGCGGCCCGCCGGGCATTTCCTACGAGCAGTACTTC
.,TRBJ1-2,once,TRBV7-2,CASSTGVNYGYTF,TGTGCCAGCAGCACGGGGGTGAACTATGGCTACACCTTC
.,TRBJ2-3,.,TRBV7-9,CASTTGYEFSTDTQYF,TGTGCCAGCACCACAGGTTATGAGTTTAGCACAGATACGCAGTATTTT
TRBD2,TRBJ2-2,.,TRBV5-8,CASSYSSGRAVGGELFF,TGTGCCAGCAGCTATAGTAGCGGGAGGGCCGTCGGCGGGGAGCTGTTTTTT
.,TRBJ1-3,.,TRBV6-1,CASRLTRASGNTIYF,TGTGCCAGCAGACTTACTAGAGCCTCTGGAAACACCATATATTTT
.,TRBJ2-5,.,TRBV2,CASSPGLQETQYF,TGTGCCAGCAGCCCGGGACTGCAAGAGACCCAGTACTTC
TRBD1,TRBJ1-2,.,TRBV14,CASSQGSGTANYGYTF,TGTGCCAGCAGCCAAGGATCCGGGACAGCTAACTATGGCTACACCTTC
.,TRBJ1-5,.,TRBV6-6,CASTSRAGYNQPQHF,TGTGCCAGCACCTCTAGGGCGGGATACAATCAGCCCCAGCATTTT
.,TRBJ2-7,.,TRBV4-1,CASRSDSYEQYF,TGCGCCAGCAGATCGGACAGCTACGAGCAGTACTTC
TRBD2,TRBJ2-3,.,TRBV30,CAWWTSGKTDTQYF,TGTGCCTGGTGGACTAGCGGGAAAACAGATACGCAGTATTTT
TRBD2,TRBJ2-1,.,TRBV30,CAWSPLAGGQFF,TGTGCCTGGAGTCCCCTAGCGGGAGGTCAGTTCTTC
.,TRBJ2-3,.,TRBV18,CASSPPAISTDTQYF,TGTGCCAGCTCACCACCAGCAATTAGTACAGATACGCAGTATTTT
.,TRBJ2-5,once,TRBV7-9,CASSFGQETQYF,TGTGCCAGCAGCTTTGGTCAAGAGACCCAGTACTTC
TRBD1,TRBJ2-7,.,TRBV7-9,CASSSPGQGLSLSEQYF,TGTGCCAGCAGCTCGCCCGGACAGGGGCTATCTTTATCCGAGCAGTACTTC
TRBD1,TRBJ2-1,.,TRBV15,CATSRGGQGSYNEQFF,TGTGCCACCAGCAGAGGTGGACAGGGGAGCTACAATGAGCAGTTCTTC
.,TRBJ2-5,.,TRBV19,CASSIDWDRQETQYF,TGTGCCAGTAGTATTGACTGGGACCGACAAGAGACCCAGTACTTC
.,TRBJ1-5,once,TRBV11-3,CASSLDSALYSNQPQHF,TGTGCCAGCAGCTTAGATTCGGCTCTTTATAGCAATCAGCCCCAGCATTTT
TRBD1,TRBJ1-2,.,TRBV4-2,CASSQVTYRGPFNYGYTF,TGTGCCAGCAGCCAGGTTACGTACAGGGGGCCTTTTAACTATGGCTACACCTTC
.,TRBJ2-5,once,TRBV5-1,CASSLAGEMETQYF,TGCGCCAGCAGCTTGGCCGGGGAGATGGAGACCCAGTACTTC
TRBD1,TRBJ2-7,.,TRBV5-1,CASSPGDRESGEQYF,TGCGCCAGCAGCCCAGGGGACAGGGAATCGGGTGAGCAGTACTTC
.,TRBJ2-7,.,TRBV29-1,CSARDDSTYEQYF,TGCAGCGCCCGGGACGACTCCACCTACGAGCAGTACTTC
.,TRBJ2-7,.,TRBV5-1,CASSLRGRGLALSNYEQYF,TGCGCCAGCAGCTTGAGAGGCAGGGGTCTAGCGCTATCCAACTACGAGCAGTACTTC
TRBD1,TRBJ2-7,.,TRBV30,CAWSLDRLAYEQYF,TGTGCCTGGAGTTTGGACAGGCTAGCCTACGAGCAGTACTTC
TRBD1,TRBJ2-5,.,TRBV30,CAWSVRGQGAFEYF,TGTGCCTGGAGTGTACGGGGACAGGGGGCTTTCGAGTACTTC
.,TRBJ2-1,.,TRBV5-1,CASSFQGGQYNEQFF,TGCGCCAGCAGCTTTCAGGGGGGTCAGTACAATGAGCAGTTCTTC
.,TRBJ1-3,.,TRBV6-1,CASSPANGGNTIYF,TGTGCCAGCAGCCCGGCCAATGGAGGAAACACCATATATTTT
.,TRBJ1-2,.,TRBV5-8,CASSRDRYYGYTF,TGTGCCAGCAGCCGAGACAGGTACTATGGCTACACCTTC
.,TRBJ2-7,.,TRBV9,CASSPLGGPGEQYF,TGTGCCAGCAGCCCCCTGGGCGGGCCAGGAGAGCAGTACTTC
.,TRBJ1-3,.,TRBV12-5,CASGEGNTIYF,TGTGCTAGTGGGGAGGGAAACACCATATATTTT
.,TRBJ1-1,few,TRBV30,CAWSQMNTEAFF,TGTGCCTGGAGCCAGATGAACACTGAAGCTTTCTTT
.,TRBJ2-2,.,TRBV5-1,CASSPGLNTGELFF,TGCGCCAGCAGCCCGGGATTGAACACCGGGGAGCTGTTTTTT
.,TRBJ2-7,.,TRBV27,CASSLTRDPYEQYF,TGTGCCAGCAGTTTAACAAGGGATCCCTACGAGCAGTACTTC
.,TRBJ1-2,.,TRBV27,CASKRDGTNYGYTF,TGTGCCAGCAAAAGGGACGGAACTAACTATGGCTACACCTTC
.,TRBJ1-2,.,TRBV5-1,CASSLEGGNYGYTF,TGCGCCAGCAGCTTGGAAGGGGGTAACTATGGCTACACCTTC
.,TRBJ1-4,.,TRBV28,CASSLAEPNEKLFF,TGTGCCAGCAGTTTGGCAGAACCTAATGAAAAACTGTTTTTT
.,TRBJ2-3,.,TRBV5-1,CASSVGLPTSTDTQYF,TGCGCCAGCAGTGTCGGGCTGCCGACTAGCACAGATACGCAGTATTTT
.,TRBJ2-3,.,TRBV25-1,CASSEGHSTDTQYF,TGTGCCAGCAGTGAAGGACACAGCACAGATACGCAGTATTTT
TRBD2,TRBJ2-7,once,TRBV11-2,CASRDTTSRRGEQYF,TGTGCCAGCAGAGACACGACTAGCCGTCGGGGGGAGCAGTACTTC
.,TRBJ1-5,.,TRBV28,CASRGVSPSNQPQHF,TGTGCCAGCAGGGGTGTGTCCCCTAGCAATCAGCCCCAGCATTTT
.,TRBJ2-3,once,TRBV9,CASSVDAPDTQYF,TGTGCCAGCAGCGTAGACGCCCCAGATACGCAGTATTTT
TRBD1,TRBJ2-1,once,TRBV5-5,CASSLGQGAASGYNEQFF,TGTGCCAGCAGCTTGGGACAGGGGGCAGCTAGCGGCTACAATGAGCAGTTCTTC
.,TRBJ1-2,once,TRBV7-3,CASSLNPRYGYTF,TGTGCCAGCAGCTTAAACCCCCGATATGGCTACACCTTC
TRBD2,TRBJ2-3,once,TRBV15,CATSRDRGSGRAKGGDTQYF,TGTGCCACCAGCAGAGATCGAGGTAGCGGGAGGGCCAAGGGGGGAGATACGCAGTATTTT
.,TRBJ2-1,.,TRBV27,CASSLLSPTGIDNEQFF,TGTGCCAGCAGTTTATTAAGTCCGACAGGTATAGACAATGAGCAGTTCTTC
.,TRBJ2-7,.,TRBV6-5,CASSYREPSYEQYF,TGTGCCAGCAGTTACCGGGAGCCGTCCTACGAGCAGTACTTC
.,TRBJ2-7,.,TRBV9,CASSVAPGASYEQYF,TGTGCCAGCAGCGTCGCGCCGGGAGCCTCCTACGAGCAGTACTTC
.,TRBJ2-7,.,TRBV30,CAWSLLGAGYEQYF,TGTGCCTGGAGTTTATTGGGGGCCGGCTACGAGCAGTACTTC
TRBD2,TRBJ2-7,.,TRBV9,CASSPGLAGAYEQYF,TGTGCCAGCAGCCCGGGACTAGCGGGAGCCTACGAGCAGTACTTC
.,TRBJ1-5,.,TRBV5-5,CASSLSGNQPQHF,TGTGCCAGCAGCTTGTCGGGCAATCAGCCCCAGCATTTT
.,TRBJ1-2,once,TRBV7-9,CASSSLPYGYTF,TGTGCCAGCAGCTCCCTCCCATATGGCTACACCTTC
TRBD2,TRBJ2-7,.,TRBV5-6,CASSKLAGGLDEQYF,TGTGCCAGCAGTAAACTAGCGGGAGGGCTAGACGAGCAGTACTTC
TRBD1,TRBJ1-3,.,TRBV6-5,CASRSGTVSGNTIYF,TGTGCCAGCAGGTCCGGGACAGTCTCTGGAAACACCATATATTTT
.,TRBJ1-5,.,TRBV28,CASSPHGTGAHSNQPQHF,TGTGCCAGCAGCCCCCATGGCACCGGCGCTCATAGCAATCAGCCCCAGCATTTT
.,TRBJ2-4,.,TRBV6-1,CASSEVGGGAYF,.
.,TRBJ2-1,.,TRBV6-5,CASSYSWSFNEQFF,TGTGCCAGCAGTTACTCTTGGTCTTTCAATGAGCAGTTCTTC
.,TRBJ2-3,.,TRBV25-1,CASSFPEIGTDTQYF,TGTGCCAGCAGTTTTCCTGAGATTGGCACAGATACGCAGTATTTT
TRBD1,TRBJ1-5,.,TRBV28,CASSLSGQGRNQPQHF,TGTGCCAGCAGTTTATCTGGACAGGGCAGAAATCAGCCCCAGCATTTT
.,TRBJ2-5,.,TRBV7-9,CASSLPISLQETQYF,TGTGCCAGCAGCCTCCCCATATCGCTCCAAGAGACCCAGTACTTC
.,TRBJ1-1,.,TRBV28,CASRPTGTNTEAFF,TGTGCCAGCAGGCCGACAGGAACGAACACTGAAGCTTTCTTT